What follows are 14 T cell receptor beta chains derived from one specimen sequenced in a study of T cell repertoires in cytomegalovirus infection. TCRdb passed the reads through MiXCR, listing each CDR3 protein once. The sample holds some 300,000 distinct CDR3 sequences, 9.6% seen once. Sequencing was carried out using PBMCs. Receptors originate from a human donor in good health (CMV status not recorded). Some clones in this sample may be carry-over from other donors' samples.

This clonotype was recorded a few times. The chain recombines TRBV29-1 with TRBJ2-3, with 12 nucleotides matching TRBD2. The germline gives CDR1 SQVTM, CDR2 ANQGSEA. V lost 5 bases to trimming and J lost 1 base; unmatched junction nucleotides: 4. The CDR3 contains 15 residues. Here the CDR3 reads CSVRPSGGGTDTQYF. For the CDR3, the DNA is TGCAGCGTTAGACCTAGCGGGGGGGGCACAGATACGCAGTATTTT.

This clonotype occurred a few times. This chain joins TRBV11-2 and TRBJ2-5; the match to TRBD1 covers 10 bases. This CDR3 comprises 16 residues. V lost 3 bases and J lost 2; bases outside the gene matches: 6. Germline lookup yields CDR1 SGHAT and CDR2 FQNNGV. The DNA of the CDR3 is TGTGCCAGCAGCTTGGCGGCGGGACAGGGGCAAGAGACCCAGTACTTC. Its translation is CASSLAAGQGQETQYF.

This clonotype occurred many times. The gene calls are TRBV20-1 and TRBJ1-1; TRBD1 is a possible D gene (5 bases). Germline V CDR1 and CDR2: DFQATT, SNEGSKA (reference sequence). V was pared by 3 bases and J by 7 bases, with 9 bases between. This CDR3 has 11 amino acids. The CDR3 region has the DNA TGCAGTGCTAGCCGGGGCCGTGAAGCTTTCTTT. Encoded protein: CSASRGREAFF.

This clonotype was picked up many times. V gene TRBV7-2 combines with J gene TRBJ1-1, with 7 bases identical to TRBD1. The CDR3 spans 13 residues. From germline, CDR1 is SGHTA and CDR2 FQGNSA. The trim removed 5 bases at V and 1 base at J, leaving 1 base unmatched. DNA of the CDR3: TGTGCCAGCAGCCGGGACAGGAACACTGAAGCTTTCTTT. Its protein product is CASSRDRNTEAFF.

This clonotype was picked up many times. This rearrangement joins TRBV25-1 to TRBJ1-3; 11 bases map to TRBD1. The CDR3 contains 20 residues. The J segment lost 0 bases and the V segment lost 5 bases, leaving 15 bases of the junction unmatched. CDR1 MGHDK and CDR2 SYGVNS come from the germline V gene. The CDR3 sequence is CASSSTGTGGPRDSGNTIYF. DNA for the CDR3: TGTGCCAGCAGTTCCACGGGGACAGGGGGACCCCGGGACTCTGGAAACACCATATATTTT.

This clonotype has a count of ten or more. The genes are TRBV14 and TRBJ1-2; D ambiguous. Trimming took off 4 bases at V and 0 bases at J, with 12 bases between the two ends. The CDR3 has 15 amino acids. Germline V gives CDR1 SGHDN, CDR2 FVKESK. CDR3 amino acids: CASSPYTVTNYGYTF. The CDR3 region has the DNA TGTGCCAGCAGCCCCTACACAGTTACTAACTATGGCTACACCTTC.

V usage is TRBV5-1 and J usage is TRBJ2-3; D perhaps matches TRBD2 (6 bases). The V end was cut by 1 base, the J end by 6 bases, with 12 bases between. Germline loops: CDR1 SGHRS, CDR2 YFSETQ. The CDR3 sequence is 14 residues long. The CDR3 spells CASSLSGTRDTQYF. The CDR3 region has the DNA TGCGCCAGCAGCTTGTCCGGGACTCGGGATACGCAGTATTTT. The entire variable domain, with the rest obtained from reference TRBV5-1 and TRBJ2-3, is as follows: KAGVTQTPRYLIKTRGQQVTLSCSPISGHRSVSWYQQTPGQGLQFLFEYFSETQRNKGNFPGRFSGRQFSNSRSEMNVSTLELGDSALYLCASSLSGTRDTQYFGPGTRLTVL.

This clonotype has a count of ten or more. The V and J genes are TRBV12-3 or TRBV12-4 and TRBJ2-4; 7 bases are shared with TRBD1. This CDR3 has 14 amino acids. Germline trimming cut 3 bases from V and 5 bases from J; bases unmatched to any gene: 4. In DNA, the CDR3 is TGTGCCAGCAGTTTCTCCGGGACAGAAAACATTCAGTACTTC. Translating it yields CASSFSGTENIQYF.

This clonotype was detected many times. V gene TRBV7-2 combines with J gene TRBJ1-5; D may be TRBD1 (6 bases). Germline CDR1 reads SGHTA; CDR2 reads FQGNSA. This CDR3 spans 13 amino acids. With 1 base removed from V and 7 bases from J, the gap between germline ends came to 8 bases. The CDR3 here is CASSLDRDQPQHF. The CDR3 DNA is TGTGCCAGCAGCTTAGACAGGGACCAGCCCCAGCATTTT.

CDR3 DNA: TGTGCCAGCAGCTCTACAGCGACTCTAACCGGGGAGCTGTTTTTT. Translating it yields CASSSTATLTGELFF. The genes are TRBV5-5 and TRBJ2-2; D gene uncertain. Germline V gene lookup returns CDR1 SGHKS and CDR2 YYEKEE (reference sequence). This CDR3 spans 15 amino acids. Trimming stripped 3 bases from V and 5 bases from J, with 14 bases between.

This rearrangement joins TRBV19 to TRBJ1-4, with D hard to call. The V and J ends lost 3 bases and 5 bases respectively, with 10 bases between them. Germline lookup yields CDR1 LNHDA and CDR2 SQIVND (reference sequence). CDR3 length equals 14 residues. CDR3 nucleotide sequence: TGTGCCAGTAGTATTCGCCGCAGCAATGAAAAACTGTTTTTT. Its protein product is CASSIRRSNEKLFF.

This clonotype was counted between two and nine times. The rearrangement joins TRBV27 to TRBJ1-5; D uncertain. Trimming took off 5 bases at V and 3 bases at J, with 20 bases between the two ends. The CDR3 has 17 residues. In germline, CDR1 is MNHEY, CDR2 SMNVEV (reference sequence). CDR3 nucleotides: TGTGCCAGCAGTCCAGACCCACGGCGGCAGTTCAATCAGCCCCAGCATTTT. It encodes CASSPDPRRQFNQPQHF.

There are a few counts of this clonotype. The chain employs TRBV6-4 and TRBJ2-1, with 11 bases that match TRBD2. This CDR3 is 15 amino acids long. V dropped 0 bases and J dropped 9; count of bases not matched to a gene: 4. Germline CDR1 reads MRHNA; CDR2 reads SNTAGT. In nucleotides, the CDR3 is TGTGCCAGCAGTGACTCTAGCGGGGGGGCGGTTGAGCAGTTCTTC. It translates to CASSDSSGGAVEQFF.

There are many counts of this clonotype. The V call is TRBV7-9, the J call TRBJ2-7; no definite D call. V was shortened by 5 bases and J by 1 base, with 12 bases between the two germline ends. Germline CDR1 SEHNR, CDR2 FQNEAQ (reference sequence). The CDR3 has 14 residues. In DNA form, the CDR3 reads TGTGCCAGCAGCCCCGAAGTGCGTTCCTACGAGCAGTACTTC. This gives the protein CASSPEVRSYEQYF. Full variable domain (outside the CDR3, taken from reference TRBV7-9 and TRBJ2-7): DTGVSQNPRHKITKRGQNVTFRCDPISEHNRLYWYRQTLGQGPEFLTYFQNEAQLEKSRLLSDRFSAERPKGSFSTLEIQRTEQGDSAMYLCASSPEVRSYEQYFGPGTRLTVT.